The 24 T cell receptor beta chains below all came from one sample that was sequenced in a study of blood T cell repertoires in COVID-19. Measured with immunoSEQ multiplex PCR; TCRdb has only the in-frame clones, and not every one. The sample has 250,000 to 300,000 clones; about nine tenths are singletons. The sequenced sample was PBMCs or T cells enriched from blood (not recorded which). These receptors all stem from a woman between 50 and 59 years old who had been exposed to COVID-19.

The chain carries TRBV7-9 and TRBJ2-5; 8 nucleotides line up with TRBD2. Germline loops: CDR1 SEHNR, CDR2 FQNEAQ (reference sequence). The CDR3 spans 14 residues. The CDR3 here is CVAGASGGGETQYF. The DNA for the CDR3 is TGTGTCGCGGGAGCCAGCGGGGGCGGGGAGACCCAGTACTTC.

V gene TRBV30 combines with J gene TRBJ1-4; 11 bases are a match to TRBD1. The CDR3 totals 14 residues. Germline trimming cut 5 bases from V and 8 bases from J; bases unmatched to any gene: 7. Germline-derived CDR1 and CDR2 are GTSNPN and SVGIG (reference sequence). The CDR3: CAWAPGQGVEKLFF. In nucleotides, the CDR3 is TGTGCCTGGGCACCGGGACAGGGGGTCGAAAAACTGTTTTTT.

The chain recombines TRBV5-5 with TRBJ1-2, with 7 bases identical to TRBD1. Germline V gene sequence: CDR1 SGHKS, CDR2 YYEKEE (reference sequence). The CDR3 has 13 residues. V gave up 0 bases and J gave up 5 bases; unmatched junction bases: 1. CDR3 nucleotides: TGTGCCAGCAGCTTGGGGACAGGATATGGCTACACCTTC. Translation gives CASSLGTGYGYTF.

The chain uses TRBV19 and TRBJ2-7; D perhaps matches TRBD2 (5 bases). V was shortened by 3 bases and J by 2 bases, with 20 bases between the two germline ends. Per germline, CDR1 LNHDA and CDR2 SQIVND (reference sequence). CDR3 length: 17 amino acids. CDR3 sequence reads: CASSITGNSMPPYEQYF. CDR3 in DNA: TGTGCCAGTAGTATCACGGGGAACTCGATGCCGCCCTACGAGCAGTACTTC.

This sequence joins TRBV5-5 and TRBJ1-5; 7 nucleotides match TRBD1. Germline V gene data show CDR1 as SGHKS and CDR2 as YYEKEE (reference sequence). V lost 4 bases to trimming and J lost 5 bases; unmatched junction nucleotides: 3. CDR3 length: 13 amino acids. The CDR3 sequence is CASSRQGYQPQHF. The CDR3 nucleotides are TGTGCCAGCAGCCGACAGGGTTATCAGCCCCAGCATTTT.

This CDR3 reads CASSVLRGRSGYTF. The CDR3 coding sequence is TGTGCCAGTAGTGTGCTCCGGGGAAGAAGTGGCTACACCTTC. This rearrangement joins TRBV19 to TRBJ1-2; D not certain. This CDR3 contains 14 residues. CDR1 and CDR2 from the germline V gene are LNHDA and SQIVND (reference sequence). V lost 5 bases to trimming and J lost 7 bases, with 17 bases between them. Looking up the rest from reference TRBV19 and TRBJ1-2 gives the full variable domain: DGGITQSPKYLFRKEGQNVTLSCEQNLNHDAMYWYRQDPGQGLRLIYYSQIVNDFQKGDIAEGYSVSREKKESFPLTVTSAQKNPTAFYLCASSVLRGRSGYTFGSGTRLTVV.

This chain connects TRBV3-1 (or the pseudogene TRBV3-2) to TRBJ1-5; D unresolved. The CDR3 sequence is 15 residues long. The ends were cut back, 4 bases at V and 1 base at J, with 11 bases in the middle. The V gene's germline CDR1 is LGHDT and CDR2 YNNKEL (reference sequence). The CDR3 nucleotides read TGTGCCAGCAGCCCCTCAGACACAAGCAATCAGCCCCAGCATTTT. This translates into CASSPSDTSNQPQHF.

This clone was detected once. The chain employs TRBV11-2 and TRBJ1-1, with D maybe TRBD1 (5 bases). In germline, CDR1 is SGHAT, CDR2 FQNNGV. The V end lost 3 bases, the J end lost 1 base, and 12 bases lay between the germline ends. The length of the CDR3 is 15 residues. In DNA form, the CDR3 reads TGTGCCAGCAGCTTTCAGGGCGCTTGGAACACTGAAGCTTTCTTT. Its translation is CASSFQGAWNTEAFF.

CDR3 amino acids: CASSDRGGYGYTF. CDR3 coding DNA: TGTGCCAGCAGTGACAGGGGTGGCTATGGCTACACCTTC. This chain connects TRBV6-1 to TRBJ1-2, with TRBD1 as a possible D gene (6 bases). Trimming pared 3 bases from V and 4 bases from J, leaving 9 bases between. CDR1 and CDR2 from the germline V gene are MNHNS and SASEGT. This CDR3 is 13 amino acids long.

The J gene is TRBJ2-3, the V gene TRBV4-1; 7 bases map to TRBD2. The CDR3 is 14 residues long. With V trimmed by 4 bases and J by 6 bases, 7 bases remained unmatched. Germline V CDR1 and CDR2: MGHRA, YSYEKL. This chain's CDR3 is CASSLTGEGDTQYF. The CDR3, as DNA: TGCGCCAGCAGCCTCACGGGGGAGGGGGATACGCAGTATTTT.

The CDR3 region is CASSYGLASQETQYF. The CDR3 nucleotides read TGTGCCAGCAGTTACGGACTAGCGAGTCAAGAGACCCAGTACTTC. V gene TRBV6-5 combines with J gene TRBJ2-5; 9 positions match TRBD2. CDR1 is MNHEY, CDR2 SVGAGI, per germline. The CDR3 consists of 15 residues. The V gene end was trimmed by 2 bases and the J gene end by 2 bases; junction bases not matched to a gene: 3.

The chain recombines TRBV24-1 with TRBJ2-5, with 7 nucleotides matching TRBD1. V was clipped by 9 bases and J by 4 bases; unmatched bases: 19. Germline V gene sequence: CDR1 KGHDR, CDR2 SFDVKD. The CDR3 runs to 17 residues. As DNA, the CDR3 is TGTGCCACCGCTCATAGGACGAGACAGGGTTTAGGAGAGACCCAGTACTTC. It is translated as CATAHRTRQGLGETQYF.

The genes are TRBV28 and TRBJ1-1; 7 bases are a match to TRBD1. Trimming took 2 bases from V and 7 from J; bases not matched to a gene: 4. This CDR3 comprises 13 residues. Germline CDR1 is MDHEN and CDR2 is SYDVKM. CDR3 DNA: TGTGCCAGCAGTTTACAGGGGGGCTATGAAGCTTTCTTT. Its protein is CASSLQGGYEAFF.

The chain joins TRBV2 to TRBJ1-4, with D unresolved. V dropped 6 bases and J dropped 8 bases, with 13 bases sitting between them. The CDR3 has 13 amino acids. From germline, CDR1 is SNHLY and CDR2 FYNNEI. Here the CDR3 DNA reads TGTGCCAGCAGGAGGAGGGTAAAGGAAAAACTGTTTTTT. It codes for CASRRRVKEKLFF.

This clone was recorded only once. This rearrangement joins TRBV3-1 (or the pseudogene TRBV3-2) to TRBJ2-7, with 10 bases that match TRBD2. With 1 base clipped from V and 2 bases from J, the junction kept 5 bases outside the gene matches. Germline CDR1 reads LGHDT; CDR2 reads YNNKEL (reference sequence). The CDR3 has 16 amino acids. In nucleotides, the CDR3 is TGTGCCAGCAGCCAAGTCCTACTAGCGGGGACCTACGAGCAGTACTTC. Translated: CASSQVLLAGTYEQYF.

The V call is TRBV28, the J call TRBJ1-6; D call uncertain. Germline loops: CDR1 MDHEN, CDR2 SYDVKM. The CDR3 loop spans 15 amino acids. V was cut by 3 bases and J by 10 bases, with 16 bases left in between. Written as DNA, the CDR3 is TGTGCCAGCAGTTTTGTGTCGGGATCGGGGTCACCCCTCCACTTT. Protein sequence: CASSFVSGSGSPLHF.

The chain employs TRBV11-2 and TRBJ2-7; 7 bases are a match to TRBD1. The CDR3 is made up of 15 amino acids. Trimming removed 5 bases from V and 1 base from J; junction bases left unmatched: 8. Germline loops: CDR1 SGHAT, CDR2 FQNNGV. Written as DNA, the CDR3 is TGTGCCAGCAGCGCCGAGGGACAGTTGTCCTACGAGCAGTACTTC. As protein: CASSAEGQLSYEQYF.

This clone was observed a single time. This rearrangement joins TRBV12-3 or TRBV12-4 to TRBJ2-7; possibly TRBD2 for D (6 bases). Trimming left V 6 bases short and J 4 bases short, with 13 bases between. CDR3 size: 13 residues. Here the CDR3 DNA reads TGTGCCAGCAGAACCGCGGGGAGGTACGAGCAGTACTTC. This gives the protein CASRTAGRYEQYF.

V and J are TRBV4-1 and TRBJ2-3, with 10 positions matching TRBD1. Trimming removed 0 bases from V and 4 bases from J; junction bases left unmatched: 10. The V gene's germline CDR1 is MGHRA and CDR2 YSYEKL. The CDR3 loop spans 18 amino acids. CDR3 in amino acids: CASSQDKWDRGPADTQYF. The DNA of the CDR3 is TGCGCCAGCAGCCAAGATAAGTGGGACAGGGGTCCCGCAGATACGCAGTATTTT.

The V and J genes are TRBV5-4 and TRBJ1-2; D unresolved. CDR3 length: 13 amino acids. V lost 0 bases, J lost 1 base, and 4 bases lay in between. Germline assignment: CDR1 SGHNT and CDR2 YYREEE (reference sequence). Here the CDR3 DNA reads TGTGCCAGCAGCTTGGACAATAACTATGGCTACACCTTC. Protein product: CASSLDNNYGYTF.

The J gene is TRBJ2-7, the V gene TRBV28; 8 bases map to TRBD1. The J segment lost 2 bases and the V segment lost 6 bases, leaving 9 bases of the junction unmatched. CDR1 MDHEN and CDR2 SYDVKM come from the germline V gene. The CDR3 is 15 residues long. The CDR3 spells CASRPGGASTYEQYF. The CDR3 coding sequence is TGTGCCAGCAGGCCAGGGGGCGCATCAACCTACGAGCAGTACTTC.

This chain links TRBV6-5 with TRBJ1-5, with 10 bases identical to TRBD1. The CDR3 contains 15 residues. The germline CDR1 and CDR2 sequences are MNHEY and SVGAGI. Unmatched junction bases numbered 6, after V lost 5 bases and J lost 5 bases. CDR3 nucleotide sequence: TGTGCCAGCAGTCTCTCCGGGACAGGGGATCAGCCCCAGCATTTT. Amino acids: CASSLSGTGDQPQHF.

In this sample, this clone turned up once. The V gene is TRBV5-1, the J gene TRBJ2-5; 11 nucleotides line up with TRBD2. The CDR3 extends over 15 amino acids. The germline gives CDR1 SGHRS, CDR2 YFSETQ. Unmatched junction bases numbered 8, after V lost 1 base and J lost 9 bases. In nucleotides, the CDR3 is TGCGCCAGCAGCTTGATGGTAGCGGGGGGGCTTGCCCAGTACTTC. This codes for CASSLMVAGGLAQYF. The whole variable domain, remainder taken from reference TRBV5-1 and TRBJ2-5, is KAGVTQTPRYLIKTRGQQVTLSCSPISGHRSVSWYQQTPGQGLQFLFEYFSETQRNKGNFPGRFSGRQFSNSRSEMNVSTLELGDSALYLCASSLMVAGGLAQYFGPGTRLLVL.

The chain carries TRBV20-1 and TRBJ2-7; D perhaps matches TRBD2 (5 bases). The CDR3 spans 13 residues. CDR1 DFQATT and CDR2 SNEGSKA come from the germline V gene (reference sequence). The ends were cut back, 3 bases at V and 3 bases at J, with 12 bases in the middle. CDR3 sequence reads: CSASDFGSYEQYF. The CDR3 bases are TGCAGTGCTAGTGATTTTGGGAGCTACGAGCAGTACTTC.